This T cell receptor (beta chain) emerged from a study of blood T cell repertoires in COVID-19. Study at large: COVID-19 samples, acute and convalescent, were from the United States, Italy and Spain. From T cells, B-cell-depleted T cells, or PBMCs came the material, which was cDNA or gDNA.

Germline V gene lookup returns CDR1 SGHVS and CDR2 FNYEAQ. The CDR3 extends over 17 amino acids. V dropped 5 bases and J dropped 2 bases, with 21 bases sitting between them. Original processing notes: How many nucleated cells were present was estimated from reference gene primer amplification. The table came from immunoSEQ multiplex PCR; TCRdb's copy has only in-frame clones and leaves some out. V and J calls and clone size are as listed in that table; D and trimming were resolved from the DNA. In the table there are 200,000 or so clones, approximately 81% of which are singletons. Sample: peripheral blood. The source of this sequence is a human donor in a cohort sampled during active COVID-19. The chain is built from TRBV7-6 and TRBJ2-5; D not certain. The CDR3 sequence is CASSPSLVYTGQETQYF. In nucleotides, the CDR3 is TGTGCCAGCAGCCCAAGTCTGGTTTATACCGGGCAAGAGACCCAGTACTTC.